The rows below give T cell receptor beta chains drawn from one sample of a study of OX40 agonist ivuxolimab in advanced cancers. Only in-frame clones appear in the TCRdb table, and some are missing; sequencing was by immunoSEQ multiplex PCR. Altogether roughly 76,000 clones are present, around 83% being singletons, with the ten largest covering 1.1%. The specimen was CD4+ or CD8+ T cells sorted from blood, collected in a trial of the OX40 agonist ivuxolimab. All receptors derive from an adult with an advanced solid tumor such as melanoma, head and neck, liver or kidney cancer. Both conserved end residues are part of each CDR3. A D gene is named only where the DNA matches it firmly. Size tells how often a clone was seen (once, few, many) or the class of an expanded clone, and some rows leave it out.

size | J | V | length | D | DNA | CDR3
- | TRBJ2-7 | TRBV9 | 14 | TRBD1 | TGTGCCAGCAGCGTCACAGGGGAGACCTACGAGCAGTACTTC | CASSVTGETYEQYF
- | TRBJ1-4 | TRBV9 | 13 | - | TGTGCCAGCAGCGCCCGGGACTATGAAAAACTGTTTTTT | CASSARDYEKLFF
- | TRBJ1-4 | TRBV5-6 | 15 | - | TGTGCCAGCAGCCCCATTGGGGAAACGTATGAAAAACTGTTTTTT | CASSPIGETYEKLFF
- | TRBJ2-7 | TRBV6-5 | 13 | - | TGTGCCAGCACCCCCCCGGGGGTCGGGGAGCAGTACTTC | CASTPPGVGEQYF
- | TRBJ1-5 | TRBV7-2 | 15 | - | TGTGCCAGCAGCTTACTGGGGGCGGATTATCAGCCCCAGCATTTT | CASSLLGADYQPQHF
- | TRBJ1-3 | TRBV18 | 14 | - | TGTGCCAGCTCACCACCACAGGGTAGAAACACCATATATTTT | CASSPPQGRNTIYF
- | TRBJ2-2 | TRBV4-1 | 16 | - | TGCGCCAGCAGCCGATACCAGGGGTGGGACACCGGGGAGCTGTTTTTT | CASSRYQGWDTGELFF
- | TRBJ1-6 | TRBV18 | 15 | - | TGTGCCAGCTCACCATCCGGGGCCCTAAATTCACCCCTCCACTTT | CASSPSGALNSPLHF
once | TRBJ1-1 | TRBV4-1 | 12 | - | TGCGCCAGCAGCCAAGGAACCTCGAATGCTTTCTTT | CASSQGTSNAFF
- | TRBJ2-3 | TRBV25-1 | 14 | - | TGTGCCACCTCATTCGCGGGCTCGGCAGATACGCAGTATTTT | CATSFAGSADTQYF
- | TRBJ2-5 | TRBV2 | 13 | - | TGTGCCACCGGGAAGGAGGGGCAAGAGACCCAGTACTTC | CATGKEGQETQYF
- | TRBJ2-1 | TRBV11-2 | 15 | TRBD2 | TGTGCCAGCAGCTTGAGCGGGGGGCCTTACAATGAGCAGTTCTTC | CASSLSGGPYNEQFF
few | TRBJ1-1 | TRBV5-1 | 13 | - | TGCGCCAGCAGCCGCGGTCAGAACACTGAAGCTTTCTTT | CASSRGQNTEAFF
few | TRBJ2-2 | TRBV2 | 17 | TRBD1 | TGTGCCAGCACCCCATGGAGGACAGGGACGAACACCGGGGAGCTGTTTTTT | CASTPWRTGTNTGELFF
- | TRBJ2-5 | TRBV6-5 | 13 | - | TGTGCCAGCAGTTACTCGAGGCAAGAGACCCAGTACTTC | CASSYSRQETQYF
- | TRBJ1-1 | TRBV2 | 14 | - | TGTGCCAGCAGCGGGGAGGCAGAGAACACTGAAGCTTTCTTT | CASSGEAENTEAFF
- | TRBJ1-2 | TRBV23-1 | 14 | - | TGCGCCAGCCGGGGCCGCGACGGAAACTATGGCTACACCTTC | CASRGRDGNYGYTF
- | TRBJ2-1 | TRBV7-7 | 13 | TRBD2 | TGTGCCAGCAGCTTAGGACTAGCGAATGAGCAGTTCTTC | CASSLGLANEQFF
- | TRBJ1-2 | TRBV5-6 | 13 | - | TGTGCCAGCAGCCCGGCGGGGTACGGGGGCTACACCTTC | CASSPAGYGGYTF
- | TRBJ2-5 | TRBV7-2 | 14 | - | TGTGCCAGCAGCCTCGACAGAGTTCGGGAGACCCAGTACTTC | CASSLDRVRETQYF
many | TRBJ2-2 | TRBV6-1 | 13 | - | TGTGCCAGCAGGGACACCGATCTCCGGGAGCTGTTTTTT | CASRDTDLRELFF
- | TRBJ2-1 | TRBV10-3 | 16 | - | TGTGCCATCAGTGACGGGGGGACAGGATTTTACAATGAGCAGTTCTTC | CAISDGGTGFYNEQFF
- | TRBJ2-2 | TRBV5-1 | 16 | TRBD1 | TGCGCCAGCAGCTTGGGGGCAGGGGGCCGGACCGGGGAGCTGTTTTTT | CASSLGAGGRTGELFF
- | TRBJ1-2 | TRBV18 | 13 | - | TGTGCCAGCTCACCCGAGACTAACTATGGCTACACCTTC | CASSPETNYGYTF
once | TRBJ1-2 | TRBV5-4 | 13 | TRBD1 | TGTGCCAGCAGCATGGGACAGGGCGATGGCTACACCTTC | CASSMGQGDGYTF
medium-sized | TRBJ2-6 | TRBV4-3 | 18 | TRBD2 | TGCGCCAGCAGCCAAGGAAATAGCGGGTTCTCTGGGGCCAACGTCCTGACTTTC | CASSQGNSGFSGANVLTF
- | TRBJ1-1 | TRBV27 | 16 | - | TGTGCCAGCAGTGTCTATCGGGGGATGATCGACACTGAAGCTTTCTTT | CASSVYRGMIDTEAFF
- | TRBJ1-2 | TRBV6-5 | 15 | TRBD1 | TGTGCCAGCAGTTACCGCGGGACAGGGAACTATGGCTACACCTTC | CASSYRGTGNYGYTF
- | TRBJ1-4 | TRBV27 | 13 | - | TGTGCCAGCAGTTTATGGGGCAGTGGGAAACTGTTTTTT | CASSLWGSGKLFF
medium-sized | TRBJ1-5 | TRBV19 | 14 | - | TGTGCCAGTAGTACGGACAGTCTAAATCAGCCCCAGCATTTT | CASSTDSLNQPQHF
- | TRBJ2-5 | TRBV11-3 | 15 | TRBD2 | TGTGCCAGCAGCTCGGGACTAGCGGGGCAAGAGACCCAGTACTTC | CASSSGLAGQETQYF
- | TRBJ1-4 | TRBV4-3 | 15 | - | TGCGCCAGCAGCTCAGGGCTTGCAACTAATGAAAAACTGTTTTTT | CASSSGLATNEKLFF
few | TRBJ1-1 | TRBV5-1 | 14 | - | TGCGCCAGCAGCTTGGCTACATGGAACACTGAAGCTTTCTTT | CASSLATWNTEAFF
- | TRBJ1-1 | TRBV5-6 | 14 | - | TGTGCCAGCAGCTTGGGAAGGTCGCCCACTGAAGCTTTCTTT | CASSLGRSPTEAFF
- | TRBJ2-5 | TRBV29-1 | 12 | TRBD1 | TGCAGCGTAACCAGGGGGACGAAGACCCAGTACTTC | CSVTRGTKTQYF
few | TRBJ2-3 | TRBV7-9 | 12 | - | TGTGCCAGCAGCCCGACTGCAGATACGCAGTATTTT | CASSPTADTQYF
- | TRBJ2-1 | TRBV7-2 | 13 | - | TGTGCCAGCAGCAGACCGGGAACCAATGAGCAGTTCTTC | CASSRPGTNEQFF
- | TRBJ1-1 | TRBV5-1 | 15 | - | TGCGCCAGCAGCGATAACAGCTTTAGAGGGACTGAAGCTTTCTTT | CASSDNSFRGTEAFF
- | TRBJ2-1 | TRBV9 | 16 | - | TGTGCCAGCAGCGTAGTAATGGGAAGCCACTACAATGAGCAGTTCTTC | CASSVVMGSHYNEQFF